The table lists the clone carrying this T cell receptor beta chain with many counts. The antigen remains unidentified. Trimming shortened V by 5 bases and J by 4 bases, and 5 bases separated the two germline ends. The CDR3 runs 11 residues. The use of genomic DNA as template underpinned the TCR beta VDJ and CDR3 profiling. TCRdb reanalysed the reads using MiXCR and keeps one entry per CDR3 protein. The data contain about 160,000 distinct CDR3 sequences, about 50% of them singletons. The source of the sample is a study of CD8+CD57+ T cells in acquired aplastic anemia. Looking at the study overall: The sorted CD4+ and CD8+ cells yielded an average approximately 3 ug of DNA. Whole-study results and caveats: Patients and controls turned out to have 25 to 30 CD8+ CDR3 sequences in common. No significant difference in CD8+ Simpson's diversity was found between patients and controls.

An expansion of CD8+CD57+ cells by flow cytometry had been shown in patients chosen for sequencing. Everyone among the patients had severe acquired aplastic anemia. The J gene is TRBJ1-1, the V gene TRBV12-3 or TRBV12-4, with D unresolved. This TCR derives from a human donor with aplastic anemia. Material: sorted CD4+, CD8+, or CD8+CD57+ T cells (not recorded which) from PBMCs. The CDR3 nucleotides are TGTGCCAGCAGTCCTATCACTGAAGCTTTCTTT. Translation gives CASSPITEAFF.